The sequence of this TCR beta chain was determined in a study of response to subunit inactivated influenza vaccine. The germline V gene has CDR1 MDHEN and CDR2 SYDVKM. The CDR3 length is 12 residues. This clonotype was detected ten times or more. At one end, the junction sequence differs from germline, possibly due to a read error. In TCRdb, the RT-PCR reads were re-called with MiXCR into one record per CDR3 protein. The repertoire holds roughly 650,000 distinct CDR3 sequences, with around 14% as singletons. This chain joins TRBV28 and TRBJ2-4; D ambiguous. The sample here was PBMCs from blood, taken 11 to 12 days after vaccination. The sequence was collected from a man aged 50-60 years who received an inactivated influenza vaccine. The CDR3 loop reads CASRLDGATLSF. The CDR3 DNA is TGTGCCAGCAGATTGGACGGCGCCACCCTGTCCTTC.